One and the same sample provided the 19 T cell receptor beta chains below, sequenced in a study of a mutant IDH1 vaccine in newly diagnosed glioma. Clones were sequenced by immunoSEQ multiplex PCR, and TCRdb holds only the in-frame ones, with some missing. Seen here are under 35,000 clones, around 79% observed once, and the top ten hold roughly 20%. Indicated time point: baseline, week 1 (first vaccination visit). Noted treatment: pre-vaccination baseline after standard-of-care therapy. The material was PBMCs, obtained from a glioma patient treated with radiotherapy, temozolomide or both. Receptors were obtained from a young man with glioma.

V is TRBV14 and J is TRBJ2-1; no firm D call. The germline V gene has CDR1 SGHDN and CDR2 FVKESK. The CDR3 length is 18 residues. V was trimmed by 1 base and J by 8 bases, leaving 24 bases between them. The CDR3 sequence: CASSQGVSRSVLGDEQFF. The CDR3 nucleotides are TGTGCCAGCAGCCAAGGTGTCTCAAGGTCAGTACTGGGCGATGAGCAGTTCTTC. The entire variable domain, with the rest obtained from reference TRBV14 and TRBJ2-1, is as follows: EAGVTQFPSHSVIEKGQTVTLRCDPISGHDNLYWYRRVMGKEIKFLLHFVKESKQDESGMPNNRFLAERTGGTYSTLKVQPAELEDSGVYFCASSQGVSRSVLGDEQFFGPGTRLTVL.

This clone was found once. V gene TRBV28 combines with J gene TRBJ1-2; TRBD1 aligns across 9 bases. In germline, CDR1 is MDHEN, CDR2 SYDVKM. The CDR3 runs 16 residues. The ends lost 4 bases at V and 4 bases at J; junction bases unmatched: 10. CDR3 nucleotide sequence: TGTGCCAGCAGTTCCTACAGGGGGCGCGAGGGCTATGGCTACACCTTC. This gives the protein CASSSYRGREGYGYTF.

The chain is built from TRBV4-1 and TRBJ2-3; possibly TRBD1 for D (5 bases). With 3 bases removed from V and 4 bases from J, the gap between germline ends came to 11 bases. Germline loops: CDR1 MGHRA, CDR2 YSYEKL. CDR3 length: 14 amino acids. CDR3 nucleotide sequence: TGCGCCAGCAGCCATCAGGGTTCCGCAGATACGCAGTATTTT. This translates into CASSHQGSADTQYF.

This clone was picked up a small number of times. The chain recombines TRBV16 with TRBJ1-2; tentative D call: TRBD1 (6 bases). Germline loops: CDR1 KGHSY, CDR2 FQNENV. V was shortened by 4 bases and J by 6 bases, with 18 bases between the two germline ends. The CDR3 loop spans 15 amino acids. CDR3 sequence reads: CASSLPGGRGHGYTF. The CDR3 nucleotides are TGTGCCAGCAGCCTCCCTGGGGGCCGGGGGCATGGCTACACCTTC.

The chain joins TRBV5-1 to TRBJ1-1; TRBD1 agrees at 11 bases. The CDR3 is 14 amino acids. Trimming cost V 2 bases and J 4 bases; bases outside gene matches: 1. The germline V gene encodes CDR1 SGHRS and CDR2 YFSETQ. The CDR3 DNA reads TGCGCCAGCAGCTTAGGACAGGGGGCCACTGAAGCTTTCTTT. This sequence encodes CASSLGQGATEAFF.

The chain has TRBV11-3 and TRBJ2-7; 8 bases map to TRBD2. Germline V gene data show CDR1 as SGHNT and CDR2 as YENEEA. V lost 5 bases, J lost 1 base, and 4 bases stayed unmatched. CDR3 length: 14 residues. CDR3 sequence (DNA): TGTGCCAGCAGCGTTAGCGGGGTGTCCTACGAGCAGTACTTC. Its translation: CASSVSGVSYEQYF.

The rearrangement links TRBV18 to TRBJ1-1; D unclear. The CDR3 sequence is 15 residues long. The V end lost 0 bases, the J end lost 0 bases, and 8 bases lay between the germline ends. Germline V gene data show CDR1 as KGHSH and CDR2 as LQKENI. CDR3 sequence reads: CASSPPGALNTEAFF. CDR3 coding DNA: TGTGCCAGCTCACCACCCGGTGCCTTGAACACTGAAGCTTTCTTT.

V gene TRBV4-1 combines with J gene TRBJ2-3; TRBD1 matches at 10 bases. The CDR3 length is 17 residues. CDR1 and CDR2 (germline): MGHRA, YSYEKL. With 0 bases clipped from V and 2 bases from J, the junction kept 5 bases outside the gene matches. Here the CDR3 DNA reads TGCGCCAGCAGCCAAGATCGGGGACAGGGGTTCACAGATACGCAGTATTTT. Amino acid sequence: CASSQDRGQGFTDTQYF.

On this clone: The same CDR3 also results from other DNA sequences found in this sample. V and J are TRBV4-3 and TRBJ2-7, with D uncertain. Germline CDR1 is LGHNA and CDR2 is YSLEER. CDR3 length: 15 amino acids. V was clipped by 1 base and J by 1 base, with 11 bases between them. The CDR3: CASSQGPQRSYEQYF. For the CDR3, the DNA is TGCGCCAGCAGCCAAGGGCCGCAGCGATCCTACGAGCAGTACTTC.

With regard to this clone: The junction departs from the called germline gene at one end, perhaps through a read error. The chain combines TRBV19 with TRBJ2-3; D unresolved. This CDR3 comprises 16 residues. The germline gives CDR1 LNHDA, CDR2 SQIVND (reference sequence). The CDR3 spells CASSIRARAGTDTQYF. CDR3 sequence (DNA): TGTGCCAGTAGTATCCGGGCTAGGGCAGGCACGGATACGCAGTATTTT.

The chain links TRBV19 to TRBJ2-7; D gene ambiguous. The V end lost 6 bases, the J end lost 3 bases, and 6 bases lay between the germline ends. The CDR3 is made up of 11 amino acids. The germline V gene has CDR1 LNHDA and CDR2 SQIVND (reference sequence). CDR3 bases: TGTGCCAGTAGGAGTGACTACGAGCAGTACTTC. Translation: CASRSDYEQYF.

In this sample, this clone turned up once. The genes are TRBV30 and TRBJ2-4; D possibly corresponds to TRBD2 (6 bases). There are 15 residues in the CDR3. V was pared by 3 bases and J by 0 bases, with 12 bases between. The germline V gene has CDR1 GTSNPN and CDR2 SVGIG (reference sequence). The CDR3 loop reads CAWSGGGSAKNIQYF. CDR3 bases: TGTGCCTGGAGCGGGGGAGGCTCAGCCAAAAACATTCAGTACTTC.

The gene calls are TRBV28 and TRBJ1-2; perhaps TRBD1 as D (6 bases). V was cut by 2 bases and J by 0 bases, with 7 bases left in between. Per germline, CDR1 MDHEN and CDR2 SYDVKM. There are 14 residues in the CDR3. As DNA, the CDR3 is TGTGCCAGCAGTTTAGGACAGACTAACTATGGCTACACCTTC. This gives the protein CASSLGQTNYGYTF.

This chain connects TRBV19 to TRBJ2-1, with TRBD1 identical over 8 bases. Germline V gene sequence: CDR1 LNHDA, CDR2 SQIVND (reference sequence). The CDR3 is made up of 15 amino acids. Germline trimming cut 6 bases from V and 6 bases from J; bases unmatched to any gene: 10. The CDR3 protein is CASRQRTGMINEQFF. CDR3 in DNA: TGTGCCAGTAGGCAACGGACAGGGATGATCAATGAGCAGTTCTTC.

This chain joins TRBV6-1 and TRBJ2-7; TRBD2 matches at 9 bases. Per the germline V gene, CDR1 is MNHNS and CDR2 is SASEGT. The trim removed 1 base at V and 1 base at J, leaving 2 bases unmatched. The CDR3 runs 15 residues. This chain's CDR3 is CASSEGLAASYEQYF. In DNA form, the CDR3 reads TGTGCCAGCAGTGAAGGACTAGCGGCATCCTACGAGCAGTACTTC.

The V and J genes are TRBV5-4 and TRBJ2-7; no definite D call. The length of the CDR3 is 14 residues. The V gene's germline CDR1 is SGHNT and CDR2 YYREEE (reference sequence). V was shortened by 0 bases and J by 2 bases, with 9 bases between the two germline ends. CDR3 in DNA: TGTGCCAGCAGCTTGGGGTCGGAAGCCTACGAGCAGTACTTC. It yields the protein CASSLGSEAYEQYF.

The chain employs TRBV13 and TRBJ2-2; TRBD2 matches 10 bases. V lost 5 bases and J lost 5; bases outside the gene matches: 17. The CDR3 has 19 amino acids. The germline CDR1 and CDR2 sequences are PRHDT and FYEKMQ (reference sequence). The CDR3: CASSPAGLPSGRYTGELFF. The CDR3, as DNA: TGTGCCAGCAGCCCCGCAGGCTTGCCTAGCGGGAGATATACCGGGGAGCTGTTTTTT.

Written as DNA, the CDR3 is TGTGCCAGCAGCCAAGTTGGCGGAGCTAGCACAGATACGCAGTATTTT. Translated: CASSQVGGASTDTQYF. J is TRBJ2-3 and V is TRBV14; D gene unclear. Germline V gives CDR1 SGHDN, CDR2 FVKESK. V dropped 1 base and J dropped 0 bases, with 11 bases sitting between them. The CDR3 spans 16 residues.

The CDR3 region has the DNA TGTGCCAGCAGCTTAGCTTCCGATTGGGACGGCTATGGCTACACCTTC. Amino acid sequence: CASSLASDWDGYGYTF. The V and J genes are TRBV7-8 and TRBJ1-2, with D tentatively TRBD1 (5 bases). The V end was cut by 0 bases, the J end by 4 bases, with 15 bases between. Germline V gene sequence: CDR1 SGHVS, CDR2 FQNEAQ. The CDR3 spans 16 residues.